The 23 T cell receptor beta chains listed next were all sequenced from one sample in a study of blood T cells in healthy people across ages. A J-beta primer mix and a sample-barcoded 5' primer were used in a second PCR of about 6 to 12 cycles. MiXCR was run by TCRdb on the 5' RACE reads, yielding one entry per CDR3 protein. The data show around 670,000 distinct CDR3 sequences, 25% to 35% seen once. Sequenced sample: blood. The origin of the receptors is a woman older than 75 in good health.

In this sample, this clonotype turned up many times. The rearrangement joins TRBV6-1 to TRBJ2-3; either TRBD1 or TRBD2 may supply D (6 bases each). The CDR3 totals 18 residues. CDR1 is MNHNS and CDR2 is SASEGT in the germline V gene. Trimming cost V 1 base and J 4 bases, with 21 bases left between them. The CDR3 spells CASSEGVGGTFPPDTQYF. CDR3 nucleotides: TGTGCCAGCAGTGAAGGGGTAGGAGGGACATTCCCCCCAGATACGCAGTATTTT.

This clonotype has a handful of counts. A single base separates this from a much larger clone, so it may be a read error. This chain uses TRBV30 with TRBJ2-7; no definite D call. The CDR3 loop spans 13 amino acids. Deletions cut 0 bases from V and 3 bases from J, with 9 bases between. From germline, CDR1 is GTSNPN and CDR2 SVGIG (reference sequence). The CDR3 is CAWSVWGCYEQYF. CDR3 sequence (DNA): TGTGCCTGGAGTGTATGGGGATGCTACGAGCAGTACTTC.

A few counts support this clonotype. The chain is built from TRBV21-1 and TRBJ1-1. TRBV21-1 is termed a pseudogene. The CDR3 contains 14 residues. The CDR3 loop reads CASSKVVQNTEAFF. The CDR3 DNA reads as TGTGCCAGCAGCAAAGTCGTACAGAACACTGAAGCTTTCTTT.

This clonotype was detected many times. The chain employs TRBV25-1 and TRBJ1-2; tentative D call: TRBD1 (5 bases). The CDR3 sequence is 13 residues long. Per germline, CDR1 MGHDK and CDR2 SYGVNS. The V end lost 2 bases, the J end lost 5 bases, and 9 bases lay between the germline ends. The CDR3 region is CASSEGTVYGYTF. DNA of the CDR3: TGTGCCAGCAGTGAAGGGACGGTGTATGGCTACACCTTC.

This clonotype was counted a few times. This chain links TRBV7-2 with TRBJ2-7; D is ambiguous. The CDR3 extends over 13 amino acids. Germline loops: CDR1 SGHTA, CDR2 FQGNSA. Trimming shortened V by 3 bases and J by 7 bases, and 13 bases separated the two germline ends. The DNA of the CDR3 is TGTGCCAGCAGCTTGACGATGCTGTGGGAGCAGTACTTC. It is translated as CASSLTMLWEQYF.

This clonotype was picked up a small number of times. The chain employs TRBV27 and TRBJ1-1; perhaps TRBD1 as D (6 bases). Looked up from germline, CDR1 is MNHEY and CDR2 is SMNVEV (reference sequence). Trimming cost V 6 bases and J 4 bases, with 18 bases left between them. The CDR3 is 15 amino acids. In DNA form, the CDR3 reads TGTGCCAGCAGCCAGGGGTGGGGGGGCTTCACTGAAGCTTTCTTT. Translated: CASSQGWGGFTEAFF.

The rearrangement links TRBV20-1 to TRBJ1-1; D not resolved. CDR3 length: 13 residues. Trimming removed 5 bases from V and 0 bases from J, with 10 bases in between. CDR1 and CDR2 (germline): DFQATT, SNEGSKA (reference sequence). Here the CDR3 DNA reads TGCAGTGCTGGGGAGAGTTTGAACACTGAAGCTTTCTTT. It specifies CSAGESLNTEAFF.

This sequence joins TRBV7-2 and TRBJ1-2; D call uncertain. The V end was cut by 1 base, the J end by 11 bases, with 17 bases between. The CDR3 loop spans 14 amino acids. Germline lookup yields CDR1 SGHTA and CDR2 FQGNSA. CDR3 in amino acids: CASSLGWGRFNYTF. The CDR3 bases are TGTGCCAGCAGCTTAGGCTGGGGAAGGTTCAATTACACCTTC.

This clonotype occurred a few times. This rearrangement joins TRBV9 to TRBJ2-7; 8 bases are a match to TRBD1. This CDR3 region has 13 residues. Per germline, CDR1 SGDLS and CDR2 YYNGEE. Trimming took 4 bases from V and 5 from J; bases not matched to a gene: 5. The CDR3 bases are TGTGCCAGCAGCCCCCAGGACAGGGACGAGCAGTACTTC. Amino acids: CASSPQDRDEQYF.

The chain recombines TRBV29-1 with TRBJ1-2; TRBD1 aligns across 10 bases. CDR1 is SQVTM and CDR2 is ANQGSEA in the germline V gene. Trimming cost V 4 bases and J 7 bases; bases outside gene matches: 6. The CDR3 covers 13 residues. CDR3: CSVVGGTGAGYTF. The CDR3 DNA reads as TGCAGCGTTGTCGGGGGGACAGGGGCTGGCTACACCTTC.

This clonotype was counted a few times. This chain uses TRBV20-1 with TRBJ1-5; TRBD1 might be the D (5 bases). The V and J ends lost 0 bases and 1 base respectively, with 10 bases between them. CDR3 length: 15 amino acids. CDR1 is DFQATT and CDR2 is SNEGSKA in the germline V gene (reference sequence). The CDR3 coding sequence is TGCAGTGCTAGAGATTTGGGGGAGAGCAATCAGCCCCAGCATTTT. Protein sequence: CSARDLGESNQPQHF.

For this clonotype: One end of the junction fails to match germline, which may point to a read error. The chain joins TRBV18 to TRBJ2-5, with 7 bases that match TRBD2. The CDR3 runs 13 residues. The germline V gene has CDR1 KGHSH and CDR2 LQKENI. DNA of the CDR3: TGTGCCAGCTCATCAGGACTAGGGGAGACCCCGTACTTC. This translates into CASSSGLGETPYF.

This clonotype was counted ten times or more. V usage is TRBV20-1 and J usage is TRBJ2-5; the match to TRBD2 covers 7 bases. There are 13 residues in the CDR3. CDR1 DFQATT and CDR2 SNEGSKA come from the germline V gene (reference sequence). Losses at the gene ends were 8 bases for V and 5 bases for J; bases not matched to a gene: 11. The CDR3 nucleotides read TGCAGTCTGGGGCGACCCGGGGGGGAGACCCAGTACTTC. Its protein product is CSLGRPGGETQYF.

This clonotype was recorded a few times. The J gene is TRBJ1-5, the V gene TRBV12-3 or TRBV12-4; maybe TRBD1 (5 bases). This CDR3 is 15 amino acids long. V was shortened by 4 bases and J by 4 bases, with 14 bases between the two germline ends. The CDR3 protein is CASSSQAGKNQPQHF. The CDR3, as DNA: TGTGCCAGCAGTTCCCAGGCAGGGAAGAATCAGCCCCAGCATTTT.

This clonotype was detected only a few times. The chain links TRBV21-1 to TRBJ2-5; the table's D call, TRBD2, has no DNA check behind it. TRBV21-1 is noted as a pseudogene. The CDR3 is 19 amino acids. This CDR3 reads CASSKGWTSGGRYQETQYF. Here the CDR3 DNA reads TGTGCCAGCAGCAAAGGGTGGACTAGCGGGGGCCGGTACCAAGAGACCCAGTACTTC.

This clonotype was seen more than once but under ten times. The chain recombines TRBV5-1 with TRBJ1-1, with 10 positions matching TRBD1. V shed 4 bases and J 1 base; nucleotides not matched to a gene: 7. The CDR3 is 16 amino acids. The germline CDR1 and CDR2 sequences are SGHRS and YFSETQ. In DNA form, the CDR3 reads TGCGCCAGCAGCAGGGGGGACAGGGGTAAGAACACTGAAGCTTTCTTT. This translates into CASSRGDRGKNTEAFF. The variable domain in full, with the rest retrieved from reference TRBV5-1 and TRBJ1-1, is KAGVTQTPRYLIKTRGQQVTLSCSPISGHRSVSWYQQTPGQGLQFLFEYFSETQRNKGNFPGRFSGRQFSNSRSEMNVSTLELGDSALYLCASSRGDRGKNTEAFFGQGTRLTVV.

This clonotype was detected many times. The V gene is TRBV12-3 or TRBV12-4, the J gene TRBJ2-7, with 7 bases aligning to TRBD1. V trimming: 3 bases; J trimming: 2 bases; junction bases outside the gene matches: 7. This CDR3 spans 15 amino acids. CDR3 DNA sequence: TGTGCCAGCAGTTTTACCGGGACAGCGACCTACGAGCAGTACTTC. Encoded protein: CASSFTGTATYEQYF.

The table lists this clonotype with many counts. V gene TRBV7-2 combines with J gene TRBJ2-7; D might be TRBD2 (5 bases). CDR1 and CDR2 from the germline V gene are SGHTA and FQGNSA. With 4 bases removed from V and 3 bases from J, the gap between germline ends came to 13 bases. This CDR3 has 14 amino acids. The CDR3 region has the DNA TGTGCCAGCAGCTCACTCCGACGGGGCTACGAGCAGTACTTC. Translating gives CASSSLRRGYEQYF.

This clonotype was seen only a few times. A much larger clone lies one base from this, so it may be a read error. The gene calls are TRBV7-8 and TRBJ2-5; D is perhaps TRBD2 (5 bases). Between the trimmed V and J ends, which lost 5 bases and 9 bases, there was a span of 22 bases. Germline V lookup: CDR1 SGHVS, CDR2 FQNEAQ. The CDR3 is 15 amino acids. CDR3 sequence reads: CASSPGHGRMEAQYF. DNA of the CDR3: TGTGCCAGCAGCCCCGGGCATGGGCGGATGGAGGCCCAGTACTTC.

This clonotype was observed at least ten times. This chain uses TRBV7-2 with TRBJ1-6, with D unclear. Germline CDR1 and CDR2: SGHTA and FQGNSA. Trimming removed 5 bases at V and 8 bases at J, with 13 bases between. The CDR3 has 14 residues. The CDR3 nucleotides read TGTGCCAGCAGCGCGATGCGGCTTGATTCACCCCTCCACTTT. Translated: CASSAMRLDSPLHF.

CDR3: CASSHIPGTSGGKVYNEQFF. CDR3 coding DNA: TGCGCCAGCAGTCACATCCCCGGGACTAGCGGGGGGAAGGTCTACAATGAGCAGTTCTTC. The V and J genes are TRBV4-1 and TRBJ2-1; TRBD2 aligns across 15 bases. The V gene end was trimmed by 6 bases and the J gene end by 3 bases; junction bases not matched to a gene: 15. The CDR3 loop spans 20 amino acids. Germline CDR1 is MGHRA and CDR2 is YSYEKL.

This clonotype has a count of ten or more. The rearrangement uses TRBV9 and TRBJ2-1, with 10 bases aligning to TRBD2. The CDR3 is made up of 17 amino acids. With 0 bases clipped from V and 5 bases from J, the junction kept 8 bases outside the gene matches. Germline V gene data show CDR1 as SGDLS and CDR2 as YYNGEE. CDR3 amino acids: CASSVDPSGGLNNEQFF. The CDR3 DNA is TGTGCCAGCAGCGTAGACCCTAGCGGGGGTCTAAACAATGAGCAGTTCTTC.

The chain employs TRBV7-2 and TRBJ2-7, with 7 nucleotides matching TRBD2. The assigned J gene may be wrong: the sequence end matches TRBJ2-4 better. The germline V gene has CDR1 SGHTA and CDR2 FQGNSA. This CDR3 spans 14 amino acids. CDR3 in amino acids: CASSRLAPLDIQYF. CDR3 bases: TGTGCCAGCAGCCGACTAGCCCCTTTGGACATTCAGTACTTC.